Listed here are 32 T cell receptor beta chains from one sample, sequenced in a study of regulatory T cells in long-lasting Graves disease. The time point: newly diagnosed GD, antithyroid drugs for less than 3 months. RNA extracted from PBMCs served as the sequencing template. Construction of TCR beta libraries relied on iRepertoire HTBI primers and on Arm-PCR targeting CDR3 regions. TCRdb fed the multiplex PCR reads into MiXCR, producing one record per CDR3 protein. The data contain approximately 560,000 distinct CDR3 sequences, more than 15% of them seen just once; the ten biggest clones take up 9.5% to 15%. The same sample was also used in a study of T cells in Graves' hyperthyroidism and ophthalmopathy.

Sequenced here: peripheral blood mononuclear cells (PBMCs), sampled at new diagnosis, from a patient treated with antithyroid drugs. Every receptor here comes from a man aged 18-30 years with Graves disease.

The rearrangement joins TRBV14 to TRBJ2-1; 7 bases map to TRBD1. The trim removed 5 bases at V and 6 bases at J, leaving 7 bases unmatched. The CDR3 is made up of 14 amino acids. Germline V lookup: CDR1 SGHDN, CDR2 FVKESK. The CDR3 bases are TGTGCCAGCAGCTCGACAGGGATCGGCAATGAGCAGTTCTTC. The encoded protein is CASSSTGIGNEQFF.

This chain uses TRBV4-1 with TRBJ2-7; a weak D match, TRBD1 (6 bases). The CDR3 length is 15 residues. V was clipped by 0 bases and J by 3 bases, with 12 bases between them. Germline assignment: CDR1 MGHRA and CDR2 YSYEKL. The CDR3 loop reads CASSQDPGVHYEQYF. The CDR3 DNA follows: TGCGCCAGCAGCCAAGATCCAGGGGTTCACTACGAGCAGTACTTC.

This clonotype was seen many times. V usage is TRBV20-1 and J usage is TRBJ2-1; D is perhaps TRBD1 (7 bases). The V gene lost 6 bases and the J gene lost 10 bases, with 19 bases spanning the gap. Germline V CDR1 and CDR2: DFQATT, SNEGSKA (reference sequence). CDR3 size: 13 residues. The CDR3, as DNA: TGCAGTGCGACATCAAGACAGGGAGGCGAGCAGTTCTTC. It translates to CSATSRQGGEQFF.

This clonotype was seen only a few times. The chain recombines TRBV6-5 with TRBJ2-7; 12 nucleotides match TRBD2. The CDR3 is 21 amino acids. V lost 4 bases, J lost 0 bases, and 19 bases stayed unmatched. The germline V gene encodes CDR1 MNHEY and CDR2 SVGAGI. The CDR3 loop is CASSFRLAGAGGAFSSYEQYF. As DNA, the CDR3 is TGTGCCAGCAGTTTTCGACTAGCGGGGGCCGGCGGGGCGTTTAGCTCCTACGAGCAGTACTTC.

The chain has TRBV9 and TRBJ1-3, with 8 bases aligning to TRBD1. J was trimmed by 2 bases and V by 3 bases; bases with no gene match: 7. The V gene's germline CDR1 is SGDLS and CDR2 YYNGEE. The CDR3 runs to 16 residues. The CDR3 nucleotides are TGTGCCAGCAGCGCGCCCCCGGACAGGGCTGGAAACACCATATATTTT. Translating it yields CASSAPPDRAGNTIYF.

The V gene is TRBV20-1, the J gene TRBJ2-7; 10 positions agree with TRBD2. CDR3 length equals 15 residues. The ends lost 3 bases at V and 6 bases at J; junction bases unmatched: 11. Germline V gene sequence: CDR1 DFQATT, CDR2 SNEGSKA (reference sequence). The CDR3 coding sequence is TGCAGTGCTAGGGCCGGGACTAGCGAGTCCGGCGAGCAGTACTTC. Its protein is CSARAGTSESGEQYF.

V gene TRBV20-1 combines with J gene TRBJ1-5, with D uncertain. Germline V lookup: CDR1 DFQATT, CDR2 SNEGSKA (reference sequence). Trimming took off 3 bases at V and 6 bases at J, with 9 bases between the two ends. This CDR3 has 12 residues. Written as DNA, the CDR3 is TGCAGTGCTAGGGCCCCCTCTCAGCCCCAGCATTTT. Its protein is CSARAPSQPQHF.

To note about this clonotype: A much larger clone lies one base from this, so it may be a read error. In nucleotides, the CDR3 is TGCAGGGCTCTAAACCTAGCGGGAGTTGGCGAGCAGTTCTTC. Its protein is CRALNLAGVGEQFF. The chain uses TRBV20-1 and TRBJ2-1, with TRBD2 identical over 10 bases. The V gene's germline CDR1 is DFQATT and CDR2 SNEGSKA (reference sequence). The CDR3 has 14 residues.

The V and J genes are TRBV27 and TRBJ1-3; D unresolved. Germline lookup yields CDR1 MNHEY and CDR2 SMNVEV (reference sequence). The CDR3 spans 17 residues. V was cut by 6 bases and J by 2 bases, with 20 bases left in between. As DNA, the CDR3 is TGTGCCAGCAGCCCTATTGTCCCTCTTGGAACTGGAAACACCATATATTTT. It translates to CASSPIVPLGTGNTIYF.

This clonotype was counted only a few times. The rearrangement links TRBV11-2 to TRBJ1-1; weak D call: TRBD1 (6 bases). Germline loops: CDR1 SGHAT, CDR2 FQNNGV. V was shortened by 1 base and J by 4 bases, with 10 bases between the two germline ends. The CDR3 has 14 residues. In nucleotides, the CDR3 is TGTGCCAGCAGCTTAGTCAGGGGATCCACTGAAGCTTTCTTT. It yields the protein CASSLVRGSTEAFF.

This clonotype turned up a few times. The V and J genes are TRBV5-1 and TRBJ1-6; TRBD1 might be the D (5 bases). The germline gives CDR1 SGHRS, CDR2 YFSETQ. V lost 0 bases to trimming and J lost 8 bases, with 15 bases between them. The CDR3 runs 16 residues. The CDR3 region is CASSLDERGFDSPLHF. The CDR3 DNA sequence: TGCGCCAGCAGCTTGGATGAGAGGGGATTCGATTCACCCCTCCACTTT.

The chain's CDR3 is CASSLIHQETQYF. In DNA, the CDR3 is TGTGCCAGCAGCTTAATCCACCAAGAGACCCAGTACTTC. This chain uses TRBV7-2 with TRBJ2-5, with no clear D. CDR1 and CDR2 from the germline V gene are SGHTA and FQGNSA. The CDR3 covers 13 residues. Trimming pared 2 bases from V and 0 bases from J, leaving 4 bases between.

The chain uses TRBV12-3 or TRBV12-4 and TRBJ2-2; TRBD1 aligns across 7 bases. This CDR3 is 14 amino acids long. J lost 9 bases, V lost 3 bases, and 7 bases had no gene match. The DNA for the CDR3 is TGTGCCAGCAGTTTGCAGGGGGTTCCCCGGGAGCTGTTTTTT. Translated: CASSLQGVPRELFF.

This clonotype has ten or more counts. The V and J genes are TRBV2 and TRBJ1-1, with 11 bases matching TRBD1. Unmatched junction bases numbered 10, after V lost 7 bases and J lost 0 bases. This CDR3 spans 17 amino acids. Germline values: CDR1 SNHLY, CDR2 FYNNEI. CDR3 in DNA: TGTGCCAGCATCAACCGGGACAGGGGGGATATGAACACTGAAGCTTTCTTT. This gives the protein CASINRDRGDMNTEAFF.

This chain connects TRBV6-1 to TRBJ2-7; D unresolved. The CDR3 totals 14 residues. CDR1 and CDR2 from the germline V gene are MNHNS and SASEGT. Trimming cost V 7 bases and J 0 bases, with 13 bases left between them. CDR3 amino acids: CASTPASISYEQYF. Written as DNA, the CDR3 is TGTGCCAGCACCCCCGCCAGCATCTCCTACGAGCAGTACTTC.

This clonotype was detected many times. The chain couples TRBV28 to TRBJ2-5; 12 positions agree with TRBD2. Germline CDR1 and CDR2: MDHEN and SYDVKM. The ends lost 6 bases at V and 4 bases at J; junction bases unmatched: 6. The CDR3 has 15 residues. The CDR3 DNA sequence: TGTGCCAGCAGCACTCTAGCGGGAGGGGGAGAGACCCAGTACTTC. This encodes CASSTLAGGGETQYF.

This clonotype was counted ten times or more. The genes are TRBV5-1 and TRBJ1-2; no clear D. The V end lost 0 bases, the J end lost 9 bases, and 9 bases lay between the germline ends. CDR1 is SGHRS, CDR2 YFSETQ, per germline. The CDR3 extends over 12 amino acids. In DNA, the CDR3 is TGCGCCAGCAGCTTGGGTCCGGAAAGCTACACCTTC. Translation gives CASSLGPESYTF.

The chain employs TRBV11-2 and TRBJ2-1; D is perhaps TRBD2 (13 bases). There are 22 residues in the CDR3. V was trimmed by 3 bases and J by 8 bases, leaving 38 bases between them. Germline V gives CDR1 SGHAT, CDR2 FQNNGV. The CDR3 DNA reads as TGTGCCAGCAGCTTCTACCGGGACAGGGGGCCTACCGGGACTAGCGGGGTAGATGAGCAGTTCTTC. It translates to CASSFYRDRGPTGTSGVDEQFF.

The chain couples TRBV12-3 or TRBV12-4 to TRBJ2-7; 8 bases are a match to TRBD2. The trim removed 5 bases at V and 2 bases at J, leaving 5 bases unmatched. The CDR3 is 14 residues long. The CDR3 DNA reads TGTGCCAGCAGTGGTAGCGGGACACCCTACGAGCAGTACTTC. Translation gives CASSGSGTPYEQYF.

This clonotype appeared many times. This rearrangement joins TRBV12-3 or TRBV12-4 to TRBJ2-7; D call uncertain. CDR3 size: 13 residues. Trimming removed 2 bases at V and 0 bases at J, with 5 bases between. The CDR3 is CASSLHNSYEQYF. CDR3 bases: TGTGCCAGCAGTTTACACAACTCCTACGAGCAGTACTTC.

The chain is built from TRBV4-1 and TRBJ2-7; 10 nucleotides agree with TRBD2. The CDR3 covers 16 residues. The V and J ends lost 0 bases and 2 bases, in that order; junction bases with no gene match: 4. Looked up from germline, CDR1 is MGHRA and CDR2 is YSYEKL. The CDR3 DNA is TGCGCCAGCAGCCAAGATAACCTAGCGGGGGCCTACGAGCAGTACTTC. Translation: CASSQDNLAGAYEQYF.

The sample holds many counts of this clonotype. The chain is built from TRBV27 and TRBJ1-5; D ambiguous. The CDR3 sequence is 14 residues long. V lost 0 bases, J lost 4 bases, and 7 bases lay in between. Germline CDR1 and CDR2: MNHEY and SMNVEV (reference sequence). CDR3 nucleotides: TGTGCCAGCAGTTTATCGCCTGAAAATCAGCCCCAGCATTTT. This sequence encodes CASSLSPENQPQHF.

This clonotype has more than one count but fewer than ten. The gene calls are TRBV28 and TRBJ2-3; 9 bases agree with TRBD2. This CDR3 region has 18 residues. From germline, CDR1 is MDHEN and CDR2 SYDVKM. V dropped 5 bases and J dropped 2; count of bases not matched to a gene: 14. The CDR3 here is CASSPGTSRRSPTDTQYF. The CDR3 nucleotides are TGTGCCAGCAGTCCCGGGACTAGCAGGAGAAGTCCCACAGATACGCAGTATTTT.

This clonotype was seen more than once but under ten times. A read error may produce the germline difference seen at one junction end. CDR3 residues: CASSPGQSDTEELFF. In DNA form, the CDR3 reads TGTGCCAGCAGTCCCGGACAGTCGGACACCGAGGAGCTGTTTTTT. The genes are TRBV12-3 or TRBV12-4 and TRBJ2-2, with D possibly being TRBD1 (6 bases). The CDR3 contains 15 residues.

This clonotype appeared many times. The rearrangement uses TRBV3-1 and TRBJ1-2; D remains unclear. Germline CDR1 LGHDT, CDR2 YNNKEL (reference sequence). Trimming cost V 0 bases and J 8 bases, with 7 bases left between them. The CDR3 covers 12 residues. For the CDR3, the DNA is TGTGCCAGCAGCCAAGAGAGCGGGGGCTACACCTTC. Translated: CASSQESGGYTF.

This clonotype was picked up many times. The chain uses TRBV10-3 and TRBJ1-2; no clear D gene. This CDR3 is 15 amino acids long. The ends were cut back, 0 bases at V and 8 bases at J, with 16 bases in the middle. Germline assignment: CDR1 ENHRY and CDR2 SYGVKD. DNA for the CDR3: TGTGCCATCAGTGAGTCGGGCGTGGACTGGGAGGGCTACACCTTC. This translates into CAISESGVDWEGYTF.

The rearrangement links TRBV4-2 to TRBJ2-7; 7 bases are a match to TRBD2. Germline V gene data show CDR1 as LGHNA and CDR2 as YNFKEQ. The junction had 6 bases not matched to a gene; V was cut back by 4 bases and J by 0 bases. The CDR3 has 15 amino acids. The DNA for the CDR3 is TGTGCCAGCAGCCGGGCGGGAGAGCCCTCCTACGAGCAGTACTTC. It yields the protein CASSRAGEPSYEQYF.

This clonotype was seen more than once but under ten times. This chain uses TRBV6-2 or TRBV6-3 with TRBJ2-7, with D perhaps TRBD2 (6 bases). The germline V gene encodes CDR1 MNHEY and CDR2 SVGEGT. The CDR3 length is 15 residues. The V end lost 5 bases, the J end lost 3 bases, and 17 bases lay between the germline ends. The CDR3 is CASSGGPGAYYEQYF. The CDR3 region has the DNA TGTGCCAGCAGTGGGGGTCCGGGAGCCTACTACGAGCAGTACTTC.

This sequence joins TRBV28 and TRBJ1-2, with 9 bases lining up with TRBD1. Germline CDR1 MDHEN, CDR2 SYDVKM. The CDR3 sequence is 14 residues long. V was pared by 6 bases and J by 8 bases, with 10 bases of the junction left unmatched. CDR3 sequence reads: CASSTLQGAEGYTF. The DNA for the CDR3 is TGTGCCAGCAGCACGCTACAGGGGGCCGAGGGCTACACCTTC.

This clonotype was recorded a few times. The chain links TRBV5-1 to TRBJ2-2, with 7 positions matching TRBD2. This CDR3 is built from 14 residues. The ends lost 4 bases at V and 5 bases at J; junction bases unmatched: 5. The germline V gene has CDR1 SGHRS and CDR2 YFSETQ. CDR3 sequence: CASSDPGGTGELFF. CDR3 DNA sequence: TGCGCCAGCAGCGACCCCGGGGGGACCGGGGAGCTGTTTTTT.

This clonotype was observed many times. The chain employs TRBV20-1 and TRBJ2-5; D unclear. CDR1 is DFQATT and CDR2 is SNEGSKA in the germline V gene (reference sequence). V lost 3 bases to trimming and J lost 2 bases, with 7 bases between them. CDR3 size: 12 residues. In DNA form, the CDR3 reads TGCAGTGCTAGTGTGTCTCAAGAGACCCAGTACTTC. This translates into CSASVSQETQYF.

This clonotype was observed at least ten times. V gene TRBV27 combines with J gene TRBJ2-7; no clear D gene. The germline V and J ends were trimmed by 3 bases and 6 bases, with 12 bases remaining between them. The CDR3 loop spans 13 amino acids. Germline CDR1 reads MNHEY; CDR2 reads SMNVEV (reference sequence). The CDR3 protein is CASSFTEGLEQYF. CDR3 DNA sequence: TGTGCCAGCAGTTTTACTGAAGGGCTCGAGCAGTACTTC.